This T cell receptor beta chain was sequenced for a study of post-analysis software for immune sequencing data. Study-wide context: As for disease course, relapsing-remitting, secondary progressive and progressive-relapsing multiple sclerosis were all included.

For this clonotype: Its target is not known.

The study, taken as a whole, reports: Strong same-batch co-clustering of samples appeared with F measure clustering. In patients, TRBV5-6, TRBV5-1 and TRBV20-1 belonged to four or five TRBV segments found more frequently than in controls.

Trimming cost V 2 bases and J 0 bases; bases outside gene matches: 14. The CDR3 consists of 20 residues. Per the germline V gene, CDR1 is SGHTA and CDR2 is FQGNSA. Unique molecular identifiers had been added to the TCR beta cDNA libraries. When about 0.95 to 10 million T cells were used, they gave 500,000 or so cDNA molecules. One entry per CDR3 protein results from TCRdb running MiXCR on the PCR reads. The data hold hundreds of thousands of distinct CDR3 sequences, with 40% to 50% observed a single time. The receptor was derived from a girl under 18 with multiple sclerosis. Sequenced input: blood. The chain has TRBV7-2 and TRBJ2-1, with 9 bases fitting TRBD2. Here the CDR3 DNA reads TGTGCCAGCAGCTTAATACCTAGCGGGAATCGGCGGGGCTCCTACAATGAGCAGTTCTTC. It translates to CASSLIPSGNRRGSYNEQFF.